This T cell receptor beta chain was retrieved from a study of T-cell reconstitution after alpha-beta-depleted transplantation in children. Study observations and caveats: High day-60 TCRbeta diversity in some patients came from surviving recipient T cells and thymic progenitors. Expanded graft clones numbering several hundred reportedly gave rise to alpha-beta T cells about two months after transplant. Newly produced T cells mostly accounted for T-cell counts and diversity one year post-transplant.

Preparation of the TCRbeta library was carried out with unique molecular identifiers. TCRdb ran MiXCR on the PCR reads and lists one entry per CDR3 protein. The table has about 110,000 distinct CDR3 sequences, 5% to 8% seen once; the top ten hold around 23%. The table lists this clonotype with a few counts. The antigen is unknown. Trimming removed 1 base from V and 4 bases from J, with 22 bases in between. The CDR3 spans 18 residues. From germline, CDR1 is SGHRS and CDR2 YFSETQ. The receptor's source is a male patient aged 2 to 9 who had a stem cell transplant for acute lymphoblastic leukemia, so the T cells may come from the graft donor. The V gene is TRBV5-1, the J gene TRBJ2-3, with a weak D call TRBD2 (6 bases). Sequencing used PBMCs, mostly from graft donor cells, obtained 360 days after TCRalphabeta/CD19-depleted stem cell transplant. The CDR3 DNA sequence: TGCGCCAGCAGCTTGACGGGTGTTCTAGCGAGGAGTCCAGATACGCAGTATTTT. Translating gives CASSLTGVLARSPDTQYF.